This record concerns one TCR beta chain sequence. This CDR3 is 18 amino acids long. Deletions cut 3 bases from V and 2 bases from J, with 22 bases between. CDR1 is SGHAT, CDR2 FQNNGV, per germline. The table came from immunoSEQ multiplex PCR; TCRdb's copy has only in-frame clones and leaves some out. This table holds around 100,000 clones, roughly 92% found once. The entry originates in a study of control samples from healthy donors and cancer patients. This chain uses TRBV11-2 with TRBJ2-5; TRBD1 might be the D (6 bases). The receptor's source is a human donor in good health. The donor label of this sample is uncertain. Sequencing used blood. CDR3 in amino acids: CASSFTKQVWGRQETQYF. CDR3 in DNA: TGTGCCAGCAGCTTCACAAAGCAAGTTTGGGGGCGGCAAGAGACCCAGTACTTC.